This T cell receptor beta chain comes out of a study of T cells after yellow fever vaccination. Study-wide points: Within FACS-sorted repertoires, abundant clonotypes contaminating from the bulk population could be present. Across the CD4 and CD8 compartments, a small share of clonotypes was present in both.

This CDR3 is 16 amino acids long. Germline V gene lookup returns CDR1 MNHEY and CDR2 SMNVEV (reference sequence). V shed 5 bases and J 3 bases; nucleotides not matched to a gene: 10. The study made its TCR cDNA through 5'RACE template switching. That step introduced a universal primer site along with UMIs. TCRdb reprocessed the 5' RACE reads via MiXCR and lists one record per CDR3 protein. The sample lists approximately 240,000 distinct CDR3 sequences, about 3.5% seen once, with under 20% in the top ten. This clonotype was seen ten or more times. Its antigen is undetermined. The sequence was collected from a man aged 18 to 29 who received the YFV17D yellow fever vaccine. Material: PBMCs, obtained 15 days after the yellow fever booster vaccination. The chain couples TRBV27 to TRBJ1-1, with 9 bases aligning to TRBD1. The CDR3 loop reads CASSPGTGPVDTEAFF. The DNA for the CDR3 is TGTGCCAGCAGTCCCGGGACAGGGCCGGTAGACACTGAAGCTTTCTTT.